The 10 T cell receptor beta chains below all came from one sample that was sequenced in a study of T cell responses to AZD1222 COVID-19 vaccine. Sequenced by immunoSEQ multiplex PCR; TCRdb stores in-frame clones only, minus some. Here the sample spans 75,000 to 100,000 clones, roughly 88% being singletons. Material: peripheral blood, obtained on day 0 of AZD1222 vaccination. These receptors originate from an adult in good health.

This chain uses TRBV24-1 with TRBJ2-7, with D hard to call. This CDR3 has 12 amino acids. Trimming removed 2 bases at V and 7 bases at J, with 8 bases between. The V gene's germline CDR1 is KGHDR and CDR2 SFDVKD. The CDR3 coding sequence is TGTGCCACCAGTGATTCAGCTCGAGAGCAGTACTTC. The encoded protein is CATSDSAREQYF.

This clone was observed a handful of times. V gene TRBV7-8 combines with J gene TRBJ2-7; D uncertain. Trimming removed 5 bases from V and 2 bases from J, with 7 bases in between. The CDR3 contains 12 residues. Germline CDR1 SGHVS, CDR2 FQNEAQ. The CDR3 loop reads CASSPNPYEQYF. CDR3 sequence (DNA): TGTGCCAGCAGCCCCAACCCCTACGAGCAGTACTTC.

The chain employs TRBV4-1 and TRBJ2-4, with unresolved D. V was pared by 3 bases and J by 2 bases, with 8 bases between. Germline V lookup: CDR1 MGHRA, CDR2 YSYEKL. The CDR3 loop spans 14 amino acids. The CDR3 region is CASSHPGPKNIQYF. The CDR3 region has the DNA TGCGCCAGCAGCCATCCCGGACCCAAAAACATTCAGTACTTC.

The chain employs TRBV5-1 and TRBJ1-2, with D possibly TRBD1 on 5 matching bases. Trimming removed 0 bases from V and 8 bases from J, with 17 bases in between. This CDR3 contains 15 residues. Germline V gene data show CDR1 as SGHRS and CDR2 as YFSETQ. CDR3 sequence (DNA): TGCGCCAGCAGCTTGGCCGGAAGGGGCACTCGGGGCTACACCTTC. This translates into CASSLAGRGTRGYTF.

This clone appeared a single time. This chain uses TRBV3-1 (or the pseudogene TRBV3-2) with TRBJ1-6, with D hard to call. The CDR3 contains 15 residues. The V gene's germline CDR1 is LGHDT and CDR2 YNNKEL (reference sequence). Trimming took off 0 bases at V and 5 bases at J, with 8 bases between the two ends. CDR3 sequence: CASSQEVADNSPLHF. CDR3 DNA sequence: TGTGCCAGCAGCCAAGAGGTCGCAGATAATTCACCCCTCCACTTT.

The J gene is TRBJ1-2, the V gene TRBV28; the match to TRBD1 covers 9 bases. CDR1 MDHEN and CDR2 SYDVKM come from the germline V gene. The length of the CDR3 is 13 residues. V gave up 3 bases and J gave up 8 bases; unmatched junction bases: 4. The CDR3 region has the DNA TGTGCCAGCAGTTTTACAGGGGGCCAGGGCTACACCTTC. Its translation: CASSFTGGQGYTF.

V usage is TRBV7-2 and J usage is TRBJ1-2, with 7 bases fitting TRBD1. With V trimmed by 11 bases and J by 8 bases, 11 bases remained unmatched. The CDR3 runs to 12 residues. The germline CDR1 and CDR2 sequences are SGHTA and FQGNSA. Here the CDR3 DNA reads TGTGCCGCGGGGGAGGGGGCTATGGGCTACACCTTC. This encodes CAAGEGAMGYTF.

The genes are TRBV6-1 and TRBJ2-1; 9 nucleotides match TRBD1. Per the germline V gene, CDR1 is MNHNS and CDR2 is SASEGT. With V trimmed by 3 bases and J by 12 bases, 9 bases remained unmatched. The length of the CDR3 is 14 residues. CDR3 DNA sequence: TGTGCCAGCAGTGACCGGACAGGGGATAGCCCGCAGTTCTTC. This gives the protein CASSDRTGDSPQFF.

V is TRBV5-6 and J is TRBJ2-5; D call uncertain. CDR1 SGHDT and CDR2 YYEEEE come from the germline V gene. V was pared by 0 bases and J by 4 bases, with 7 bases between. The CDR3 is 13 amino acids. CDR3 region: CASSLARRETQYF. The DNA for the CDR3 is TGTGCCAGCAGCTTGGCCCGGCGAGAGACCCAGTACTTC.

This rearrangement joins TRBV7-9 to TRBJ1-2; D is perhaps TRBD1 (6 bases). V lost 3 bases and J 2 bases, leaving 10 bases between the germline ends. Germline lookup yields CDR1 SEHNR and CDR2 FQNEAQ (reference sequence). The CDR3 length is 14 residues. CDR3 protein: CASSLGQGNYGYTF. For the CDR3, the DNA is TGTGCCAGCAGCTTGGGGCAGGGGAACTATGGCTACACCTTC.